The present T cell receptor beta chain was sequenced within a study of radiation and T cells in renal cell carcinoma. Study background: Nephrectomy followed 15 Gy stereotactic body radiation by 4 weeks. Study results and limitations: Top tumor clonotypes rose in blood 2 weeks post-radiation, then contracted.

Germline V CDR1 and CDR2: MNHNY, SVGAGI (reference sequence). Trimming at V came to 5 bases and at J to 7 bases, leaving 10 bases not matched to a gene. The CDR3 is 16 amino acids. The time point: blood 2 weeks post-SBRT. Treatment meaning: 15 Gy SBRT to primary tumor, nephrectomy 4 weeks later. Profiling relied on immunoSEQ multiplex PCR, and the TCRdb table lists in-frame clones only, not all of them. The sample has about 150,000 clones; roughly 89% are singletons. Details on this clone: Its antigen is not known.

This receptor was obtained from a woman aged 50 to 60 with renal cell carcinoma. The rearrangement joins TRBV6-6 to TRBJ2-3, with 12 nucleotides matching TRBD1. Specimen: blood, collected from a patient whose treatment included radiotherapy and nephrectomy. CDR3 bases: TGTGCCAGCAGTACCACAAGGGACAGGGGGCAATATACGCAGTATTTT. Amino acids: CASSTTRDRGQYTQYF.